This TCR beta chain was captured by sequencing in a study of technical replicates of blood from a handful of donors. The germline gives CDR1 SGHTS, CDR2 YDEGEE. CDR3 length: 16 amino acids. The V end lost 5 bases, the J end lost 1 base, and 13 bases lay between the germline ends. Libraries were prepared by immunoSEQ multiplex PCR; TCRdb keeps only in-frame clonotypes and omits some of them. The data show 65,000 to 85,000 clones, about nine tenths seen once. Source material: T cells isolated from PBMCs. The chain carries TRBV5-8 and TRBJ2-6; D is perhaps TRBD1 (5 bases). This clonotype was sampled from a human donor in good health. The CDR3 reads CASSSGSRSGANVLTF. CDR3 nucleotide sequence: TGTGCCAGCAGTTCAGGGTCGAGGTCTGGGGCCAACGTCCTGACTTTC. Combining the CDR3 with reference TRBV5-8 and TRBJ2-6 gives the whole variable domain EAGVTQSPTHLIKTRGQQATLRCSPISGHTSVYWYQQALGLGLQFLLWYDEGEERNRGNFPPRFSGRQFPNYSSELNVNALELEDSALYLCASSSGSRSGANVLTFGAGSRLTVL.